What follows is one T cell receptor (beta chain) and its context. Its antigen is unknown. From germline, CDR1 is SGHAT and CDR2 FQNNGV. The CDR3 totals 16 residues. This record comes from a study of monozygotic twins with inflammatory bowel disease. Overall study findings and caveats: The co-twins with IBD showed lower TCRbeta diversity (inverse Simpson) than their healthy siblings. The analysis yielded no support for one strong signal or clonotype associated with IBD.

Blood samples, whole and unsorted for T cells, yielded the isolated total RNA. cDNA encoding TCRalpha and TCRbeta underwent two nested PCRs of roughly 15 and 9 cycles, each of which was followed by bead purification. TCRdb re-called the 5' RACE reads, yielding one record per CDR3 amino acid sequence without DNA. The sample shows 300,000 to 400,000 distinct CDR3 sequences, and around 2% sits with its ten largest clones. The rearrangement joins TRBV11-2 to TRBJ2-3; TCRdb's D call, TRBD1, is unchecked because there is no DNA. The receptor's source is a human donor with ulcerative colitis or Crohn's disease, or a healthy co-twin of an affected twin (not recorded which). Sequencing was carried out using blood. CDR3 protein: CASSFPPWSALDTQYF.